Only a few counts were recorded for the clone carrying this TCR beta chain. The antigen remains undetermined. These data originate in a study of response to subunit inactivated influenza vaccine. MiXCR was run by TCRdb on the RT-PCR reads, yielding one entry per CDR3 protein. Here the sample spans some 640,000 distinct CDR3 sequences, approximately 15% being singletons. Study results and limitations: After each seasonal influenza vaccination, few new T cells are recruited, the authors suggested.

The TCR comes from a man aged 45-65 years who received an inactivated influenza vaccine. The sequencing used PBMCs from blood, collected 14 days before vaccination.

The CDR3 sequence: CSATGLEWETQYF. Here the CDR3 DNA reads TGCAGTGCTACGGGTCTAGAATGGGAGACCCAGTACTTC. This sequence joins TRBV20-1 and TRBJ2-5; D remains ambiguous. There are 13 residues in the CDR3. In germline, CDR1 is DFQATT, CDR2 SNEGSKA (reference sequence). With 4 bases removed from V and 5 bases from J, the gap between germline ends came to 14 bases.